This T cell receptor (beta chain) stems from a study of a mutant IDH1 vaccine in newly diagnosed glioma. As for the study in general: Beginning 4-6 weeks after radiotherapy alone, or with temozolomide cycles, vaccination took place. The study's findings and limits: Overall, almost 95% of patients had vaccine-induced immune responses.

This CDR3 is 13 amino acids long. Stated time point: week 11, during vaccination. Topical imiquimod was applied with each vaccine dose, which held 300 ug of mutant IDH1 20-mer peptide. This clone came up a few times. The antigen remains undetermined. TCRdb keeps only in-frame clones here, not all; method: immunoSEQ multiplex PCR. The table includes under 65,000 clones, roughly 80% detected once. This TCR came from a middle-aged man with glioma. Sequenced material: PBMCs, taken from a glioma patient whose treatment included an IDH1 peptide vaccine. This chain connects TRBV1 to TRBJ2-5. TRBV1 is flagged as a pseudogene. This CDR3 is CTSSQGDQETQYF. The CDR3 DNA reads TGCACCAGCAGCCAAGGGGATCAAGAGACCCAGTACTTC.